These 15 T cell receptor beta chains were all obtained from the same sample, sequenced in a study of human T cells and chemical hapten exposure. The time point denotes: pre-sensitization, week 0. Treatment reported: therapeutic diphenylcyclopropenone sensitization with weekly scalp DPC. TCRdb reprocessed the RACE reads via MiXCR and lists one record per CDR3 protein. The sample has more than 250,000 distinct CDR3 sequences; more than 6.5% are singletons. Sample: whole blood, taken in connection with sensitization to the hapten diphenylcyclopropenone (DPC). The receptor source for this set is a woman in her thirties or forties with alopecia areata. Some clones in this sample may be carry-over from other donors' samples.

This clonotype was counted between two and nine times. The chain links TRBV29-1 to TRBJ2-1; 7 bases map to TRBD2. CDR1 is SQVTM, CDR2 ANQGSEA, per germline. V lost 4 bases, J lost 9 bases, and 9 bases stayed unmatched. There are 13 residues in the CDR3. The CDR3 DNA sequence: TGCAGCGTTGGGCGGGGAGGGTATCCTGAGCAGTTCTTC. It is translated as CSVGRGGYPEQFF.

This clonotype was observed a few times. The chain links TRBV5-4 to TRBJ2-7; D may correspond to TRBD1 or TRBD2 (5 bases each). V was shortened by 4 bases and J by 5 bases, with 16 bases between the two germline ends. Germline V lookup: CDR1 SGHNT, CDR2 YYREEE (reference sequence). This CDR3 spans 14 amino acids. CDR3 DNA sequence: TGTGCCAGCAGCCCCAGGGTCGGGCGGGACGAGCAGTACTTC. This translates into CASSPRVGRDEQYF.

This rearrangement joins TRBV7-2 to TRBJ2-1; TRBD2 matches 11 bases. This CDR3 region has 16 residues. Germline lookup yields CDR1 SGHTA and CDR2 FQGNSA. Unmatched junction bases numbered 7, after V lost 3 bases and J lost 6 bases. CDR3 in amino acids: CASSLPTSGRGNEQFF. The CDR3 DNA reads TGTGCCAGCAGCTTGCCCACTAGCGGGAGAGGCAATGAGCAGTTCTTC.

The V and J genes are TRBV28 and TRBJ2-3; 7 bases are shared with TRBD1. Germline CDR1 is MDHEN and CDR2 is SYDVKM. The CDR3 spans 14 residues. Unmatched junction bases numbered 3, after V lost 5 bases and J lost 1 base. Written as DNA, the CDR3 is TGTGCCAGCAGTGAGACAGGGCGCACAGATACGCAGTATTTT. Translating it yields CASSETGRTDTQYF. The whole variable domain, filled in from reference TRBV28 and TRBJ2-3, reads DVKVTQSSRYLVKRTGEKVFLECVQDMDHENMFWYRQDPGLGLRLIYFSYDVKMKEKGDIPEGYSVSREKKERFSLILESASTNQTSMYLCASSETGRTDTQYFGPGTRLTVL.

This clonotype was detected only a few times. V and J are TRBV7-2 and TRBJ2-3, with D perhaps matching TRBD1 or TRBD2 (5 bases each). The CDR3 is 16 amino acids. The V gene's germline CDR1 is SGHTA and CDR2 FQGNSA. V lost 5 bases and J lost 2, with 17 bases in between. This chain's CDR3 is CASSAHVGPFTDTQYF. In nucleotides, the CDR3 is TGTGCCAGCAGCGCACATGTGGGACCGTTCACAGATACGCAGTATTTT. The full variable domain, rest sourced from reference TRBV7-2 and TRBJ2-3, is GAGVSQSPSNKVTEKGKDVELRCDPISGHTALYWYRQSLGQGLEFLIYFQGNSAPDKSGLPSDRFSAERTGGSVSTLTIQRTQQEDSAVYLCASSAHVGPFTDTQYFGPGTRLTVL.

CDR3 sequence: CASRPPLFTSTDYYGYTF. The CDR3 DNA follows: TGTGCCAGCAGACCCCCTCTTTTTACTTCGACGGACTACTATGGCTACACCTTC. J is TRBJ1-2 and V is TRBV28; D unresolved. The CDR3 is 18 residues long. Trimming removed 6 bases at V and 3 bases at J, with 26 bases between. Germline values: CDR1 MDHEN, CDR2 SYDVKM.

The CDR3 bases are TGTGCCAGCAGTTACTCCGGACAGGGCGCCAATCAGCCCCAGCATTTT. It translates to CASSYSGQGANQPQHF. This rearrangement joins TRBV6-6 to TRBJ1-5; 8 bases are shared with TRBD1. There are 16 residues in the CDR3. V gave up 0 bases and J gave up 3 bases; unmatched junction bases: 4. The germline V gene has CDR1 MNHNY and CDR2 SVGAGI (reference sequence).

This clonotype was counted a few times. This rearrangement joins TRBV20-1 to TRBJ2-3; TRBD1 matches 8 bases. The trim removed 2 bases at V and 4 bases at J, leaving 11 bases unmatched. CDR3 length: 16 amino acids. The germline V gene has CDR1 DFQATT and CDR2 SNEGSKA (reference sequence). This CDR3 reads CSARPLPGQDSDTQYF. DNA for the CDR3: TGCAGTGCTAGACCCCTGCCGGGACAGGACTCAGATACGCAGTATTTT.

This clonotype was counted ten times or more. This chain joins TRBV7-2 and TRBJ1-5, with D unclear. Per the germline V gene, CDR1 is SGHTA and CDR2 is FQGNSA. The CDR3 extends over 14 amino acids. V lost 0 bases, J lost 7 bases, and 10 bases lay in between. This CDR3 reads CASSLAAVGQPQHF. In nucleotides, the CDR3 is TGTGCCAGCAGCTTAGCGGCAGTTGGGCAGCCCCAGCATTTT.

V is TRBV20-1 and J is TRBJ2-3; D not certain. The CDR3 has 13 amino acids. Trimming removed 2 bases from V and 6 bases from J, with 12 bases in between. Per germline, CDR1 DFQATT and CDR2 SNEGSKA (reference sequence). In DNA form, the CDR3 reads TGCAGTGCTAGACGTGGTTTTCCGGATACGCAGTATTTT. Its protein is CSARRGFPDTQYF.

This chain joins TRBV29-1 and TRBJ1-1, with D tentatively TRBD1 (6 bases). CDR1 is SQVTM and CDR2 is ANQGSEA in the germline V gene. CDR3 length: 14 residues. Trimming pared 0 bases from V and 0 bases from J, leaving 8 bases between. The CDR3 nucleotides are TGCAGCGTTGAAGACACAGGGATGAACACTGAAGCTTTCTTT. Protein sequence: CSVEDTGMNTEAFF.

This clonotype appeared many times. This chain's CDR3 is CASSYGTHQPQHF. CDR3 sequence (DNA): TGTGCCAGCAGTTACGGGACCCATCAGCCCCAGCATTTT. The V call is TRBV6-5, the J call TRBJ1-5, with D maybe TRBD1 (5 bases). There are 13 residues in the CDR3. Trimming took off 2 bases at V and 5 bases at J, with 7 bases between the two ends. Germline CDR1 MNHEY, CDR2 SVGAGI.

The CDR3 loop reads CASSSQAKNIQYF. For the CDR3, the DNA is TGCGCCAGCAGTAGCCAAGCCAAAAACATTCAGTACTTC. V is TRBV10-2 and J is TRBJ2-4; D uncertain. Germline CDR1 and CDR2: WSHSY and SAAADI. The CDR3 consists of 13 residues. Trimming removed 5 bases from V and 0 bases from J, with 5 bases in between.

Only a few counts were recorded for this clonotype. V usage is TRBV5-6 and J usage is TRBJ1-3, with D unresolved. The ends were cut back, 3 bases at V and 3 bases at J, with 13 bases in the middle. In germline, CDR1 is SGHDT, CDR2 YYEEEE. This CDR3 spans 15 amino acids. CDR3 loop: CASSWRRPRGNTIYF. In DNA form, the CDR3 reads TGTGCCAGCAGCTGGAGGAGGCCGCGTGGAAACACCATATATTTT.

This chain joins TRBV6-1 and TRBJ2-2; D gene ambiguous. Germline lookup yields CDR1 MNHNS and CDR2 SASEGT. Deletions cut 5 bases from V and 7 bases from J, with 8 bases between. This CDR3 spans 12 amino acids. The CDR3 sequence: CASSQVVGELFF. The CDR3 DNA is TGTGCCAGCAGTCAGGTTGTCGGGGAGCTGTTTTTT.